This T cell receptor (beta chain) was identified in a study of CD8+ T cells in alopecia areata. cDNA prepared by RNA extraction and subsequent reverse transcription served as the template for sequencing. TCRdb keeps only in-frame clones here, not all; method: immunoSEQ multiplex PCR. This table holds around 190,000 clones, more than 55% found once. Comment on this clone: Other DNA sequences of this sample code for an identical CDR3.

The treatment: oral pan-JAK inhibitor, 5-10 mg twice daily. Cell sorting on a FACSAria was used to separate CD4+ and CD8+ T cells from the PBMCs. The sequences come from CD4+ T cells sorted from blood, collected at week 4, from a patient treated with tofacitinib. The sequence derives from a human donor with alopecia areata.

The CDR3 DNA follows: TGTGCCAGCTCACCCGGGACAAACTACGAGCAGTACTTC. Protein: CASSPGTNYEQYF. V and J are TRBV18 and TRBJ2-7, with TRBD1 as a possible D gene (6 bases). The CDR3 has 13 amino acids. Deletions cut 3 bases from V and 3 bases from J, with 9 bases between. CDR1 KGHSH and CDR2 LQKENI come from the germline V gene.